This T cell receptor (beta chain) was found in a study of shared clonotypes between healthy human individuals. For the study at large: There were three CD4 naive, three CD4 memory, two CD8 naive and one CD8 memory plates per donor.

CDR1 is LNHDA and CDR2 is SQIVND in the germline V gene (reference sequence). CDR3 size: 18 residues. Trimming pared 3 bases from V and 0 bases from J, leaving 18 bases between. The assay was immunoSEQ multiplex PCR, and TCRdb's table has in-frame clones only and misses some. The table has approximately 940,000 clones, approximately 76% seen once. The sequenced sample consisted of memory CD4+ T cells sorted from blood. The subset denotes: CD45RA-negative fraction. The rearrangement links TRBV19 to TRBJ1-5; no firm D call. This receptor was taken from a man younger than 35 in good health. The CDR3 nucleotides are TGTGCCAGTAGTATTATGCGGCCACTCTTTACTAGCAATCAGCCCCAGCATTTT. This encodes CASSIMRPLFTSNQPQHF. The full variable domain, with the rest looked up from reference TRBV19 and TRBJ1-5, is DGGITQSPKYLFRKEGQNVTLSCEQNLNHDAMYWYRQDPGQGLRLIYYSQIVNDFQKGDIAEGYSVSREKKESFPLTVTSAQKNPTAFYLCASSIMRPLFTSNQPQHFGDGTRLSIL.